Listed below are T cell receptor beta chains from one sample, sequenced in a study of shared clonotypes between healthy human individuals. The data were produced by immunoSEQ multiplex PCR, yet TCRdb's version contains in-frame clones alone and is incomplete. The sample holds about 1.5 million clones, 95% to 99% seen once. Sequencing input: naive CD4+ T cells sorted from blood. These receptors all stem from a man aged 25-45 years in good health. Both conserved end residues are part of each CDR3. Fields, in order: D gene, J gene, clone size, V gene, CDR3 protein, CDR3 DNA. A D gene is named only where the DNA matches it firmly. Some rows have no size entry. The others give once, few or many, or a class for an expanded clone.

d_gene: TRBD1
j_gene: TRBJ2-3
abundance: .
v_gene: TRBV7-8
CDR3aa: CASSFRQGAREDTQYF
CDR3nt: TGTGCCAGCAGCTTCAGACAGGGGGCGCGAGAAGATACGCAGTATTTT

d_gene: .
j_gene: TRBJ1-2
abundance: .
v_gene: TRBV6-6
CDR3aa: CASSYSSRESYGYTF
CDR3nt: TGTGCCAGCAGTTACTCGAGCAGGGAAAGCTATGGCTACACCTTC

d_gene: .
j_gene: TRBJ2-5
abundance: .
v_gene: TRBV7-6
CDR3aa: CASSHPKETQYF
CDR3nt: TGTGCCAGCAGCCACCCCAAAGAGACCCAGTACTTC

d_gene: TRBD2
j_gene: TRBJ2-5
abundance: .
v_gene: TRBV4-1
CDR3aa: CASSQDLGGRARETQYF
CDR3nt: TGCGCCAGCAGCCAAGATCTTGGCGGGAGGGCTAGAGAGACCCAGTACTTC

d_gene: .
j_gene: TRBJ2-1
abundance: .
v_gene: TRBV4-3
CDR3aa: CASSQDWASRDEQFF
CDR3nt: TGCGCCAGCAGCCAAGATTGGGCTAGCCGGGATGAGCAGTTCTTC

d_gene: .
j_gene: TRBJ2-3
abundance: once
v_gene: TRBV9
CDR3aa: CASSVATGAKSDTQYF
CDR3nt: TGTGCCAGCAGCGTAGCTACCGGAGCGAAGTCAGATACGCAGTATTTT

d_gene: .
j_gene: TRBJ2-2
abundance: .
v_gene: TRBV7-2
CDR3aa: CASSLVSLTGELFF
CDR3nt: TGTGCCAGCAGCTTAGTCTCTCTTACCGGGGAGCTGTTTTTT

d_gene: .
j_gene: TRBJ2-7
abundance: .
v_gene: TRBV27
CDR3aa: CASSLLRTDEQYF
CDR3nt: TGTGCCAGCAGTTTATTGAGGACAGATGAGCAGTACTTC

d_gene: TRBD2
j_gene: TRBJ2-1
abundance: .
v_gene: TRBV27
CDR3aa: CASSSLSGRSGNEQFF
CDR3nt: TGTGCCAGCAGTTCCCTTAGCGGGAGGTCCGGCAATGAGCAGTTCTTC

d_gene: .
j_gene: TRBJ1-2
abundance: .
v_gene: TRBV25-1
CDR3aa: CASSAAGINYGYTF
CDR3nt: TGTGCCAGCAGTGCAGCAGGAATCAACTATGGCTACACCTTC

d_gene: TRBD2
j_gene: TRBJ2-7
abundance: .
v_gene: TRBV27
CDR3aa: CASSPRLAGGGEQYF
CDR3nt: TGTGCCAGCAGCCCCCGACTAGCGGGAGGAGGGGAGCAGTACTTC

d_gene: .
j_gene: TRBJ2-7
abundance: .
v_gene: TRBV19
CDR3aa: CASSIWTNYEQYF
CDR3nt: TGTGCCAGTAGTATCTGGACTAACTACGAGCAGTACTTC

d_gene: .
j_gene: TRBJ2-1
abundance: .
v_gene: TRBV11-2
CDR3aa: CASSPLRTYNEQFF
CDR3nt: TGTGCCAGCAGCCCACTGCGGACCTACAATGAGCAGTTCTTC

d_gene: TRBD2
j_gene: TRBJ2-1
abundance: .
v_gene: TRBV9
CDR3aa: CASSPQTSAYNEQFF
CDR3nt: TGTGCCAGCAGCCCCCAGACTAGCGCCTACAATGAGCAGTTCTTC

d_gene: .
j_gene: TRBJ2-1
abundance: .
v_gene: TRBV11-2
CDR3aa: CASSTHIAYNEQFF
CDR3nt: TGTGCCAGCAGCACACACATAGCCTACAATGAGCAGTTCTTC

d_gene: .
j_gene: TRBJ1-1
abundance: .
v_gene: TRBV25-1
CDR3aa: CASETTGRGEAFF
CDR3nt: TGTGCCAGCGAAACAACAGGGCGTGGTGAAGCTTTCTTT

d_gene: .
j_gene: TRBJ2-7
abundance: .
v_gene: TRBV25-1
CDR3aa: CASSEHGQSLYEQYF
CDR3nt: TGTGCCAGCAGTGAACACGGACAGTCTCTCTACGAGCAGTACTTC

d_gene: TRBD1
j_gene: TRBJ1-1
abundance: .
v_gene: TRBV5-1
CDR3aa: CASSLRQGGEAFF
CDR3nt: TGCGCCAGCAGCTTGAGACAGGGTGGTGAAGCTTTCTTT

d_gene: .
j_gene: TRBJ2-3
abundance: .
v_gene: TRBV4-1
CDR3aa: CASSQVGVATDTQYF
CDR3nt: TGCGCCAGCAGCCAAGTCGGGGTAGCCACAGATACGCAGTATTTT

d_gene: .
j_gene: TRBJ2-7
abundance: .
v_gene: TRBV20-1
CDR3aa: CSAGGGFEQYF
CDR3nt: TGCAGTGCTGGAGGGGGGTTCGAGCAGTACTTC

d_gene: .
j_gene: TRBJ2-7
abundance: .
v_gene: TRBV5-1
CDR3aa: CASSLALGLQGEQYF
CDR3nt: TGCGCCAGCAGCTTGGCCCTGGGACTGCAAGGCGAGCAGTACTTC

d_gene: .
j_gene: TRBJ2-1
abundance: once
v_gene: TRBV5-1
CDR3aa: CASSGGLLSSYNEQFF
CDR3nt: TGCGCCAGCAGCGGCGGACTCTTGAGCTCCTACAATGAGCAGTTCTTC

d_gene: .
j_gene: TRBJ1-5
abundance: .
v_gene: TRBV28
CDR3aa: CASSFWGINSNQPQHF
CDR3nt: TGTGCCAGCAGCTTCTGGGGAATTAATAGCAATCAGCCCCAGCATTTT

d_gene: .
j_gene: TRBJ2-1
abundance: .
v_gene: TRBV6-4
CDR3aa: CASRREEAGNEQFF
CDR3nt: TGTGCCAGCAGAAGAGAAGAAGCGGGCAATGAGCAGTTCTTC

d_gene: TRBD1
j_gene: TRBJ2-7
abundance: once
v_gene: TRBV19
CDR3aa: CASRPGGTGAEQYF
CDR3nt: TGTGCCAGTAGACCGGGAGGGACAGGGGCCGAGCAGTACTTC

d_gene: TRBD1
j_gene: TRBJ1-4
abundance: once
v_gene: TRBV9
CDR3aa: CASSGWTGGSEKLFF
CDR3nt: TGTGCCAGCAGCGGATGGACAGGAGGTAGCGAAAAACTGTTTTTT

d_gene: .
j_gene: TRBJ1-1
abundance: once
v_gene: TRBV19
CDR3aa: CASREEQMNTEAFF
CDR3nt: TGTGCCAGTAGGGAGGAACAAATGAACACTGAAGCTTTCTTT

d_gene: .
j_gene: TRBJ1-2
abundance: .
v_gene: TRBV15
CDR3aa: CATHPGWSYTF
CDR3nt: TGTGCCACCCACCCGGGGTGGAGCTACACCTTC

d_gene: .
j_gene: TRBJ2-7
abundance: .
v_gene: TRBV7-9
CDR3aa: CASSLDHYEQYF
CDR3nt: TGTGCCAGCAGCTTAGATCACTACGAGCAGTACTTC

d_gene: .
j_gene: TRBJ2-3
abundance: .
v_gene: TRBV11-3
CDR3aa: CASSFTNTDTQYF
CDR3nt: TGTGCCAGCAGCTTTACAAACACAGATACGCAGTATTTT

d_gene: .
j_gene: TRBJ2-1
abundance: once
v_gene: TRBV14
CDR3aa: CASSRPLAYNEQFF
CDR3nt: TGTGCCAGCAGCCGCCCCCTGGCCTACAATGAGCAGTTCTTC

d_gene: .
j_gene: TRBJ1-5
abundance: once
v_gene: TRBV6-5
CDR3aa: CASSDNQPQHF
CDR3nt: TGTGCCAGCAGTGACAATCAGCCCCAGCATTTT

d_gene: .
j_gene: TRBJ2-7
abundance: .
v_gene: TRBV18
CDR3aa: CASSPPTSRPHEQYF
CDR3nt: TGTGCCAGCTCACCACCGACGAGCCGACCCCACGAGCAGTACTTC

d_gene: TRBD1
j_gene: TRBJ2-7
abundance: .
v_gene: TRBV9
CDR3aa: CASSVAAGGYEQYF
CDR3nt: TGTGCCAGCAGCGTAGCGGCAGGGGGATACGAGCAGTACTTC

d_gene: .
j_gene: TRBJ2-1
abundance: .
v_gene: TRBV5-4
CDR3aa: CASSLRHVSGINEQFF
CDR3nt: TGTGCCAGCAGCCTAAGACACGTCTCAGGAATCAATGAGCAGTTCTTC

d_gene: .
j_gene: TRBJ1-1
abundance: .
v_gene: TRBV11-3
CDR3aa: CASSQGNTEAFF
CDR3nt: TGTGCCAGCAGTCAGGGGAACACTGAAGCTTTCTTT

d_gene: TRBD2
j_gene: TRBJ2-1
abundance: .
v_gene: TRBV2
CDR3aa: CASSFAGLAGYNEQFF
CDR3nt: TGTGCCAGCAGTTTTGCCGGACTAGCGGGCTACAATGAGCAGTTCTTC

d_gene: .
j_gene: TRBJ1-4
abundance: .
v_gene: TRBV5-6
CDR3aa: CASSVTGTREKLFF
CDR3nt: TGTGCCAGCAGCGTGACCGGGACACGGGAAAAACTGTTTTTT

d_gene: .
j_gene: TRBJ2-7
abundance: .
v_gene: TRBV7-2
CDR3aa: CASSSLLRYEQYF
CDR3nt: TGTGCCAGCAGCTCACTCCTGAGGTACGAGCAGTACTTC

d_gene: TRBD2
j_gene: TRBJ2-3
abundance: once
v_gene: TRBV19
CDR3aa: CASSRTSGSITDTQYF
CDR3nt: TGTGCCAGTAGTAGGACTAGCGGGAGTATCACAGATACGCAGTATTTT

d_gene: .
j_gene: TRBJ2-3
abundance: .
v_gene: TRBV18
CDR3aa: CASSPPDRRDTQYF
CDR3nt: TGTGCCAGCTCACCACCAGATCGTAGAGATACGCAGTATTTT

d_gene: .
j_gene: TRBJ2-5
abundance: .
v_gene: TRBV6-5
CDR3aa: CASSFGGRGETQYF
CDR3nt: TGTGCCAGCAGTTTTGGGGGGCGCGGAGAGACCCAGTACTTC

d_gene: TRBD1
j_gene: TRBJ1-3
abundance: .
v_gene: TRBV28
CDR3aa: CASSGDSITIYF
CDR3nt: TGTGCCAGCAGTGGGGACAGCATCACCATATATTTT

d_gene: .
j_gene: TRBJ2-6
abundance: .
v_gene: TRBV7-9
CDR3aa: CASRSGSGANVLTF
CDR3nt: TGTGCCAGCAGATCGGGCTCTGGGGCCAACGTCCTGACTTTC

d_gene: .
j_gene: TRBJ2-3
abundance: .
v_gene: TRBV7-3
CDR3aa: CASSLEPREVTQYF
CDR3nt: TGTGCCAGCAGCTTAGAGCCTAGGGAGGTAACGCAGTATTTT